These 8 T cell receptor beta chains were sequenced from one sample in a study of blood T cell repertoires in COVID-19. The protocol was immunoSEQ multiplex PCR, while the TCRdb copy is restricted to in-frame clones and leaves out a portion. The data hold approximately 190,000 clones, with under 90% observed a single time. Sequences were obtained from peripheral blood. These receptors were collected from a young man with active or convalescent COVID-19.

V gene TRBV7-3 combines with J gene TRBJ2-6; 10 nucleotides match TRBD1. In germline, CDR1 is SGHTA, CDR2 FQGTGA. The J segment lost 0 bases and the V segment lost 2 bases, leaving 7 bases of the junction unmatched. This CDR3 comprises 19 residues. CDR3 DNA: TGTGCCAGCAGCTTACAAGCCTGGACAGGGGGCTCTGGGGCCAACGTCCTGACTTTC. Protein product: CASSLQAWTGGSGANVLTF.

The CDR3 protein is CATSDSRRESTDTQYF. The DNA of the CDR3 is TGTGCCACCAGTGATTCTCGGCGGGAAAGCACAGATACGCAGTATTTT. V is TRBV24-1 and J is TRBJ2-3, with D perhaps matching TRBD2 (6 bases). Trimming left V 2 bases short and J 0 bases short, with 11 bases between. The CDR3 length is 16 residues. Per the germline V gene, CDR1 is KGHDR and CDR2 is SFDVKD.

The chain employs TRBV4-1 and TRBJ1-5; perhaps TRBD1 as D (6 bases). This CDR3 is built from 14 residues. Germline assignment: CDR1 MGHRA and CDR2 YSYEKL. V was clipped by 3 bases and J by 9 bases, with 15 bases between them. DNA of the CDR3: TGCGCCAGCAGCCAGGTCCAGGGGAGGGGGCCCCAGCATTTT. Translation: CASSQVQGRGPQHF.

The chain links TRBV5-4 to TRBJ2-1; D not certain. The germline V gene encodes CDR1 SGHNT and CDR2 YYREEE (reference sequence). V shed 4 bases and J shed 7 bases, with 6 bases lying between them. The length of the CDR3 is 11 residues. The CDR3 here is CASSAGNEQFF. CDR3 sequence (DNA): TGTGCCAGCAGCGCCGGGAATGAGCAGTTCTTC.

The chain joins TRBV25-1 to TRBJ1-1; tentative D call: TRBD1 (6 bases). The germline V gene has CDR1 MGHDK and CDR2 SYGVNS. CDR3 size: 13 residues. V was pared by 8 bases and J by 0 bases, with 10 bases between. The CDR3 loop is CASSGGLNTEAFF. The CDR3 DNA follows: TGTGCCAGCTCCGGGGGGCTGAACACTGAAGCTTTCTTT.

CDR3 sequence reads: CASRASGTLNTEAFF. The CDR3 DNA reads as TGTGCCAGCAGGGCCTCCGGGACACTGAACACTGAAGCTTTCTTT. This rearrangement joins TRBV3-1 (or the pseudogene TRBV3-2) to TRBJ1-1; tentative D call: TRBD1 (6 bases). V lost 6 bases to trimming and J lost 0 bases, with 14 bases between them. The CDR3 is 15 amino acids. Germline CDR1 and CDR2: LGHDT and YNNKEL (reference sequence).

A single count supports this clone. The rearrangement uses TRBV6-5 and TRBJ2-7, with TRBD1 identical over 9 bases. Germline-derived CDR1 and CDR2 are MNHEY and SVGAGI. This CDR3 is built from 15 residues. Germline trimming cut 1 base from V and 3 bases from J; bases unmatched to any gene: 4. As DNA, the CDR3 is TGTGCCAGCAGTTACTTGGGACAGGGAGTCTACGAGCAGTACTTC. Its protein is CASSYLGQGVYEQYF.

This rearrangement joins TRBV24-1 to TRBJ2-4; the match to TRBD1 covers 7 bases. Trimming took 4 bases from V and 5 from J; bases not matched to a gene: 7. The length of the CDR3 is 15 residues. In germline, CDR1 is KGHDR, CDR2 SFDVKD. CDR3 nucleotides: TGTGCCACCAGTGACCGGGACAGAAGTGAAAACATTCAGTACTTC. Protein product: CATSDRDRSENIQYF.